These 21 T cell receptor beta chains came from one sample sequenced in a study of blood T cells in healthy people across ages. A second about 7 to 11 cycle PCR used barcoded and J-beta primers. TCRdb itself ran the 5' RACE reads through MiXCR, one entry per CDR3 protein. The sample carries 650,000 or so distinct CDR3 sequences, over 40% recorded once. The sequenced material came from blood. The receptors were gathered from a woman of 80 years or more in good health.

This clonotype was seen more than once but under ten times. DNA for the CDR3: TGTGCCAGCAGTGAATCCCCGGACAGGGCGGGGAACCAAGAGACCCAGTACTTC. It codes for CASSESPDRAGNQETQYF. J is TRBJ2-5 and V is TRBV6-1, with TRBD1 matching 8 bases. Germline CDR1 MNHNS, CDR2 SASEGT. CDR3 length: 18 amino acids. J gave up 0 bases and V 2 bases, and 11 bases lay outside the gene matches.

This clonotype was recorded at least ten times. V and J are TRBV20-1 and TRBJ2-5; D uncertain. CDR3 length: 13 amino acids. Germline V gene lookup returns CDR1 DFQATT and CDR2 SNEGSKA (reference sequence). V was shortened by 3 bases and J by 1 base, with 9 bases between the two germline ends. CDR3 residues: CSARADVQETQYF. In nucleotides, the CDR3 is TGCAGTGCTAGGGCAGACGTCCAAGAGACCCAGTACTTC.

V and J are TRBV5-1 and TRBJ2-1; maybe TRBD1 (7 bases). The CDR3 consists of 15 residues. Germline CDR1 SGHRS, CDR2 YFSETQ. Trimming removed 1 base at V and 7 bases at J, with 15 bases between. The CDR3 spells CASSLWTGAGNEQFF. CDR3 DNA sequence: TGCGCCAGCAGCTTGTGGACAGGTGCGGGAAATGAGCAGTTCTTC.

This clonotype was counted between two and nine times. The chain combines TRBV7-2 with TRBJ1-1, with D uncertain. The CDR3 contains 14 residues. The V gene lost 1 base and the J gene lost 4 bases, with 10 bases spanning the gap. Germline lookup yields CDR1 SGHTA and CDR2 FQGNSA. The CDR3 DNA follows: TGTGCCAGCAGCTTAGAGGTAACGGTCACTGAAGCTTTCTTT. Its protein is CASSLEVTVTEAFF.

This clonotype was counted a few times. V usage is TRBV4-1 and J usage is TRBJ2-3; 7 bases align to TRBD2. This CDR3 has 17 residues. Germline V lookup: CDR1 MGHRA, CDR2 YSYEKL. The ends lost 0 bases at V and 2 bases at J; junction bases unmatched: 8. CDR3 bases: TGCGCCAGCAGCCAAGAGTGGGAGGGAGGGTTCACAGATACGCAGTATTTT. Amino acids: CASSQEWEGGFTDTQYF.

V is TRBV9 and J is TRBJ2-3, with no clear D. The germline V gene encodes CDR1 SGDLS and CDR2 YYNGEE. The CDR3 has 15 amino acids. V was shortened by 0 bases and J by 2 bases, with 10 bases between the two germline ends. This CDR3 reads CASSVEAGYTDTQYF. CDR3 bases: TGTGCCAGCAGCGTAGAGGCCGGCTACACAGATACGCAGTATTTT.

This clonotype has just a few counts. The chain employs TRBV19 and TRBJ2-5; D unclear. Trimming left V 9 bases short and J 5 bases short, with 13 bases between. Looked up from germline, CDR1 is LNHDA and CDR2 is SQIVND (reference sequence). The CDR3 spans 12 residues. The CDR3 DNA sequence: TGTGCCAGCCGGCAGGTAGGGGAGACCCAGTACTTC. Encoded protein: CASRQVGETQYF. Full variable domain (rest looked up from reference TRBV19 and TRBJ2-5): DGGITQSPKYLFRKEGQNVTLSCEQNLNHDAMYWYRQDPGQGLRLIYYSQIVNDFQKGDIAEGYSVSREKKESFPLTVTSAQKNPTAFYLCASRQVGETQYFGPGTRLLVL.

This chain's CDR3 is CAISESRDTSEGYTF. Written as DNA, the CDR3 is TGTGCCATCAGTGAGTCCCGGGACACTTCGGAGGGCTACACCTTC. The J gene is TRBJ1-2, the V gene TRBV10-3; D may be TRBD1 (6 bases). The CDR3 has 15 amino acids. Trimming stripped 0 bases from V and 8 bases from J, with 16 bases between. Per germline, CDR1 ENHRY and CDR2 SYGVKD.

This clonotype appeared many times. The chain is built from TRBV27 and TRBJ2-3; 7 positions match TRBD2. J lost 3 bases, V lost 0 bases, and 6 bases had no gene match. Germline V gene lookup returns CDR1 MNHEY and CDR2 SMNVEV (reference sequence). The CDR3 sequence is 16 residues long. The CDR3, as DNA: TGTGCCAGCAGTTTATCTGGTGCTAGCGGAACAGATACGCAGTATTTT. Protein product: CASSLSGASGTDTQYF.

The table lists this clonotype with a few counts. The chain links TRBV7-6 to TRBJ2-5, with 8 positions matching TRBD2. The J call may be in error: the DNA end matches TRBJ2-7 better. Per the germline V gene, CDR1 is SGHVS and CDR2 is FNYEAQ. The CDR3 sequence is 15 residues long. The CDR3 spells CASSLLGAGEGEQYF. The DNA for the CDR3 is TGTGCCAGCAGCTTACTAGGAGCGGGAGAAGGCGAGCAGTACTTC.

With respect to this clonotype: This may come from a read error, since a much larger clone is one base off. This chain connects TRBV5-5 to TRBJ2-7; a possible D gene is TRBD2 (6 bases). The CDR3 runs 14 residues. V dropped 4 bases and J dropped 4 bases, with 15 bases sitting between them. Germline-derived CDR1 and CDR2 are SGHKS and YYEKEE (reference sequence). The CDR3 loop is CASSGGTGGYEQYF. The CDR3 region has the DNA TGTGCCAGCAGCGGAGGGACTGGCGGTTACGAGCAGTACTTC.

V gene TRBV7-3 combines with J gene TRBJ2-1, with TRBD1 matching 12 bases. V lost 1 base to trimming and J lost 7 bases; unmatched junction nucleotides: 8. Germline-derived CDR1 and CDR2 are SGHTA and FQGTGA. The CDR3 has 17 amino acids. CDR3 in DNA: TGTGCCAGCAGCTTAAAGGGAGGGACAGGGGGCGTAAATGAGCAGTTCTTC. It translates to CASSLKGGTGGVNEQFF.

This clonotype showed up just once. The chain combines TRBV7-2 with TRBJ2-7; no reliable D call. The CDR3 covers 13 residues. V lost 2 bases, J lost 10 bases, and 15 bases lay in between. From germline, CDR1 is SGHTA and CDR2 FQGNSA. CDR3 protein: CASSLIPAKTQYF. CDR3 sequence (DNA): TGTGCCAGCAGCTTAATTCCAGCGAAAACCCAGTACTTC.

The gene calls are TRBV11-2 and TRBJ2-7; tentatively, D is TRBD2 (5 bases). The J call may be incorrect, as the DNA end agrees better with TRBJ2-5. Germline CDR1 is SGHAT and CDR2 is FQNNGV. The CDR3 sequence is 15 residues long. CDR3 sequence reads: CASSLEGRPWETQYF. The CDR3 DNA is TGTGCCAGCAGCTTAGAAGGGAGACCTTGGGAGACCCAGTACTTC.

This clonotype was seen more than once but under ten times. V gene TRBV27 combines with J gene TRBJ2-5; unclear D gene. With 5 bases removed from V and 5 bases from J, the gap between germline ends came to 12 bases. This CDR3 has 13 amino acids. CDR1 is MNHEY and CDR2 is SMNVEV in the germline V gene (reference sequence). The CDR3 region is CASSVWLGETQYF. The CDR3 bases are TGTGCCAGCAGTGTATGGTTGGGGGAGACCCAGTACTTC.

The chain uses TRBV4-1 and TRBJ1-2; D perhaps matches TRBD1 (5 bases). The CDR3 loop spans 14 amino acids. V was cut by 0 bases and J by 8 bases, with 13 bases left in between. Germline V gives CDR1 MGHRA, CDR2 YSYEKL. CDR3 amino acids: CASSQEGWGGGYTF. The CDR3 DNA sequence: TGCGCCAGCAGCCAAGAAGGATGGGGGGGAGGCTACACCTTC.

Remarks on this clonotype: A much larger clone sits a single nucleotide away, making a read error possible. The chain has TRBV7-2 and TRBJ2-4; TRBD2 might be the D (6 bases). With the DNA end fitting TRBJ2-7 better, the J assignment may be wrong. The CDR3 runs to 14 residues. The germline V gene has CDR1 SGHTA and CDR2 FQGNSA. As DNA, the CDR3 is TGTGCCAGCAGCGTAGAAGCGGGCCTCTACGAGCAGTACTTC. The encoded protein is CASSVEAGLYEQYF.

The chain joins TRBV20-1 to TRBJ2-1; D tentatively fits TRBD1 or TRBD2 (5 bases each). CDR1 is DFQATT and CDR2 is SNEGSKA in the germline V gene (reference sequence). The CDR3 runs to 16 residues. V was trimmed by 0 bases and J by 3 bases, leaving 15 bases between them. CDR3 sequence reads: CSARDLFGDHYNEQFF. As DNA, the CDR3 is TGCAGTGCTAGAGATCTATTTGGGGACCACTACAATGAGCAGTTCTTC.

The CDR3 reads CASRVASGELFF. The CDR3 nucleotides read TGTGCCAGCAGGGTAGCGTCCGGGGAGCTGTTTTTT. This sequence joins TRBV11-2 and TRBJ2-2; maybe TRBD2 (5 bases). The length of the CDR3 is 12 residues. Between the trimmed V and J ends, which lost 6 bases and 6 bases, there was a span of 8 bases. Germline V lookup: CDR1 SGHAT, CDR2 FQNNGV. Full variable domain (outside the CDR3, taken from reference TRBV11-2 and TRBJ2-2): EAGVAQSPRYKIIEKRQSVAFWCNPISGHATLYWYQQILGQGPKLLIQFQNNGVVDDSQLPKDRFSAERLKGVDSTLKIQPAKLEDSAVYLCASRVASGELFFGEGSRLTVL.

The V gene is TRBV7-9, the J gene TRBJ1-1, with TRBD1 as a possible D gene (6 bases). This CDR3 contains 16 residues. From germline, CDR1 is SEHNR and CDR2 FQNEAQ (reference sequence). Trimming removed 3 bases from V and 5 bases from J, with 19 bases in between. This chain's CDR3 is CASSLRGERGVTEAFF. As DNA, the CDR3 is TGTGCCAGCAGCTTGAGGGGGGAAAGGGGGGTGACTGAAGCTTTCTTT.

This clonotype has a handful of counts. The gene calls are TRBV18 and TRBJ2-5, with 9 bases identical to TRBD1. Germline lookup yields CDR1 KGHSH and CDR2 LQKENI. The CDR3 contains 12 residues. The J segment lost 11 bases and the V segment lost 1 base, leaving 2 bases of the junction unmatched. As DNA, the CDR3 is TGTGCCAGCTCACCACGGGACAGGGAGCAGTACTTC. Amino acid sequence: CASSPRDREQYF.